These 26 T cell receptor beta chains were sequenced from one sample in a study of cytomegalovirus exposure and HLA in healthy donors. Primers: 60 Vbeta forward and 13 Jbeta reverse. Some clones are missing from TCRdb's copy, which holds only in-frame ones; the method was immunoSEQ multiplex PCR. The data hold more than 110,000 clones, with about 78% observed a single time. Sequencing was performed on PBMCs. These receptors came from a man aged 18-30 years in good health and CMV-seronegative.

The chain employs TRBV18 and TRBJ1-2; D is unresolved. Looked up from germline, CDR1 is KGHSH and CDR2 is LQKENI. Trimming cost V 5 bases and J 5 bases, with 12 bases left between them. CDR3 length equals 13 residues. The CDR3 DNA reads TGTGCCAGCTCAGAGAGGGAAATATATGGCTACACCTTC. Its translation: CASSEREIYGYTF.

The table lists this clone with a count of one. This chain uses TRBV9 with TRBJ2-7; TRBD1 agrees at 11 bases. V shed 4 bases, J shed 4 bases, and the junction held 4 bases outside the gene matches. Germline CDR1 SGDLS, CDR2 YYNGEE. The CDR3 extends over 14 amino acids. Here the CDR3 reads CASSPGQGAYEQYF. The CDR3 DNA reads TGTGCCAGCAGCCCCGGACAGGGGGCTTACGAGCAGTACTTC.

CDR3 coding DNA: TGTGCCAGCAGCGTACAGGGGGCTCTCGATGGCTACACCTTC. Translating it yields CASSVQGALDGYTF. This chain joins TRBV7-9 and TRBJ1-2, with 9 bases matching TRBD1. Per the germline V gene, CDR1 is SEHNR and CDR2 is FQNEAQ (reference sequence). V was pared by 5 bases and J by 6 bases, with 7 bases of the junction left unmatched. The CDR3 covers 14 residues.

The sample holds one count of this clone. Additional DNA sequences in this sample encode the identical CDR3. The V gene is TRBV7-9, the J gene TRBJ1-1; weak D call: TRBD1 (5 bases). CDR3 length: 16 amino acids. Trimming left V 5 bases short and J 1 base short, with 17 bases between. Germline V gene lookup returns CDR1 SEHNR and CDR2 FQNEAQ (reference sequence). The CDR3 DNA reads as TGTGCCAGCAGCCCGCGCGGCCTCCAGGGGAACACTGAAGCTTTCTTT. This gives the protein CASSPRGLQGNTEAFF.

This chain joins TRBV7-2 and TRBJ2-7; perhaps TRBD1 as D (5 bases). The CDR3 is 15 amino acids. From germline, CDR1 is SGHTA and CDR2 FQGNSA. Trimming pared 4 bases from V and 0 bases from J, leaving 13 bases between. CDR3 protein: CASSSGADFSYEQYF. The CDR3 nucleotides read TGTGCCAGCAGCTCTGGGGCAGACTTCTCCTACGAGCAGTACTTC.

V is TRBV6-1 and J is TRBJ2-5; 8 nucleotides align to TRBD2. The CDR3 spans 17 residues. V was clipped by 3 bases and J by 0 bases; unmatched bases: 9. The germline V gene encodes CDR1 MNHNS and CDR2 SASEGT. CDR3 protein: CASSDGETSAYQETQYF. CDR3 DNA sequence: TGTGCCAGCAGTGATGGGGAGACTAGCGCGTACCAAGAGACCCAGTACTTC.

The chain combines TRBV5-4 with TRBJ2-3; 8 bases align to TRBD2. The J segment lost 6 bases and the V segment lost 1 base, leaving 4 bases of the junction unmatched. Germline CDR1 is SGHNT and CDR2 is YYREEE (reference sequence). CDR3 size: 14 residues. The CDR3 is CASSLPGGRDTQYF. CDR3 DNA sequence: TGTGCCAGCAGCTTGCCGGGGGGGCGGGATACGCAGTATTTT.

CDR3 residues: CASSLEPSNEKLFF. The CDR3 DNA reads as TGTGCCAGCAGCTTAGAACCCAGTAATGAAAAACTGTTTTTT. The chain has TRBV7-2 and TRBJ1-4, with D uncertain. CDR1 is SGHTA, CDR2 FQGNSA, per germline. Trimming shortened V by 1 base and J by 4 bases, and 7 bases separated the two germline ends. CDR3 size: 14 residues.

This sequence joins TRBV7-9 and TRBJ2-7; 9 bases match TRBD1. Germline V gives CDR1 SEHNR, CDR2 FQNEAQ (reference sequence). This CDR3 spans 16 amino acids. With 5 bases clipped from V and 2 bases from J, the junction kept 10 bases outside the gene matches. Written as DNA, the CDR3 is TGTGCCAGCAGCCACGATCCCGGGACAGGGACCTACGAGCAGTACTTC. This gives the protein CASSHDPGTGTYEQYF.

This clone was counted a few times. The V and J genes are TRBV2 and TRBJ2-2; D uncertain. The CDR3 spans 15 residues. Germline V lookup: CDR1 SNHLY, CDR2 FYNNEI. Between the trimmed V and J ends, which lost 9 bases and 0 bases, there was a span of 14 bases. The CDR3 reads CASGLALANTGELFF. CDR3 nucleotides: TGTGCCAGTGGCCTGGCGCTAGCGAACACCGGGGAGCTGTTTTTT. The full variable domain, with the rest looked up from reference TRBV2 and TRBJ2-2, is EPEVTQTPSHQVTQMGQEVILRCVPISNHLYFYWYRQILGQKVEFLVSFYNNEISEKSEIFDDQFSVERPDGSNFTLKIRSTKLEDSAMYFCASGLALANTGELFFGEGSRLTVL.

The sample holds a few counts of this clone. V gene TRBV7-9 combines with J gene TRBJ1-2, with a weak D call TRBD1 (6 bases). This CDR3 has 14 amino acids. Trimming pared 5 bases from V and 3 bases from J, leaving 13 bases between. Germline V lookup: CDR1 SEHNR, CDR2 FQNEAQ (reference sequence). CDR3 DNA: TGTGCCAGCAGCCAGGGACAACTGGACTATGGCTACACCTTC. Its protein is CASSQGQLDYGYTF.

This clone was found once. The gene calls are TRBV11-2 and TRBJ1-1; D remains ambiguous. Per germline, CDR1 SGHAT and CDR2 FQNNGV. The CDR3 sequence is 13 residues long. Trimming pared 3 bases from V and 0 bases from J, leaving 5 bases between. CDR3 protein: CASSFEMNTEAFF. Written as DNA, the CDR3 is TGTGCCAGCAGCTTTGAGATGAACACTGAAGCTTTCTTT.

This chain joins TRBV18 and TRBJ1-4; 8 nucleotides align to TRBD1. Per the germline V gene, CDR1 is KGHSH and CDR2 is LQKENI. The CDR3 runs to 15 residues. J gave up 5 bases and V 0 bases, and 2 bases lay outside the gene matches. The CDR3 spells CASSPPQGANEKLFF. CDR3 nucleotides: TGTGCCAGCTCACCACCCCAGGGGGCAAATGAAAAACTGTTTTTT.

The genes are TRBV5-6 and TRBJ2-7; maybe TRBD1 (6 bases). V was clipped by 5 bases and J by 0 bases, with 15 bases between them. Germline lookup yields CDR1 SGHDT and CDR2 YYEEEE. The CDR3 is made up of 15 amino acids. The CDR3, as DNA: TGTGCCAGCAGTCAGACAGGCGTACGCTCCTACGAGCAGTACTTC. Its protein is CASSQTGVRSYEQYF.

This clone was detected a few times. This rearrangement joins TRBV30 to TRBJ2-3; the match to TRBD2 covers 13 bases. CDR3 length: 16 amino acids. Germline assignment: CDR1 GTSNPN and CDR2 SVGIG (reference sequence). V lost 8 bases and J lost 4; bases outside the gene matches: 12. For the CDR3, the DNA is TGTGCCACGACTAGCGGGGGGTCTGGGGTCGCAGATACGCAGTATTTT. Translated: CATTSGGSGVADTQYF.

The J gene is TRBJ2-3, the V gene TRBV7-2; D unresolved. Trimming pared 2 bases from V and 0 bases from J, leaving 9 bases between. The CDR3 spans 15 residues. Germline V gene data show CDR1 as SGHTA and CDR2 as FQGNSA. Here the CDR3 DNA reads TGTGCCAGCAGCTTAACGCAGAGGAGCACAGATACGCAGTATTTT. Translating gives CASSLTQRSTDTQYF.

The J gene is TRBJ2-3, the V gene TRBV5-4; TRBD2 is a possible D gene (7 bases). Trimming took 7 bases from V and 2 from J, leaving 14 bases between them. This CDR3 has 14 amino acids. Germline values: CDR1 SGHNT, CDR2 YYREEE (reference sequence). CDR3 coding DNA: TGTGCCAGCCGGGGGCGGGAGTTCACAGATACGCAGTATTTT. Its protein is CASRGREFTDTQYF.

The chain joins TRBV7-2 to TRBJ2-3; 8 bases fit TRBD2. Germline CDR1 is SGHTA and CDR2 is FQGNSA. Trimming removed 1 base from V and 1 base from J; junction bases left unmatched: 13. This CDR3 contains 19 residues. The CDR3 is CASSLGGGTDMAGTDTQYF. DNA of the CDR3: TGTGCCAGCAGCTTAGGCGGGGGGACTGACATGGCTGGCACAGATACGCAGTATTTT. Combining the CDR3 with reference TRBV7-2 and TRBJ2-3 gives the whole variable domain GAGVSQSPSNKVTEKGKDVELRCDPISGHTALYWYRQSLGQGLEFLIYFQGNSAPDKSGLPSDRFSAERTGGSVSTLTIQRTQQEDSAVYLCASSLGGGTDMAGTDTQYFGPGTRLTVL.

The table lists this clone with a count of one. The chain couples TRBV5-1 to TRBJ1-1; 7 positions match TRBD1. The germline V gene encodes CDR1 SGHRS and CDR2 YFSETQ. V was pared by 2 bases and J by 0 bases, with 4 bases of the junction left unmatched. The CDR3 runs to 15 residues. Here the CDR3 reads CASSFRDSMNTEAFF. Written as DNA, the CDR3 is TGCGCCAGCAGCTTCCGGGACAGCATGAACACTGAAGCTTTCTTT.

V usage is TRBV4-1 and J usage is TRBJ2-4; 7 bases agree with TRBD2. Germline loops: CDR1 MGHRA, CDR2 YSYEKL. Trimming cost V 1 base and J 2 bases; bases outside gene matches: 11. The CDR3 covers 18 residues. This CDR3 reads CASSQGRTVGGSKNIQYF. CDR3 bases: TGCGCCAGCAGCCAAGGTCGAACAGTGGGAGGGTCCAAAAACATTCAGTACTTC.

The chain couples TRBV6-6 to TRBJ1-2, with unresolved D. Looked up from germline, CDR1 is MNHNY and CDR2 is SVGAGI (reference sequence). The CDR3 covers 14 residues. The V end lost 7 bases, the J end lost 2 bases, and 14 bases lay between the germline ends. CDR3 protein: CASIPTGGNYGYTF. The CDR3 DNA reads as TGTGCCAGCATCCCCACCGGCGGGAACTATGGCTACACCTTC.

The CDR3 here is CASSFILAGAVDTQYF. CDR3 coding DNA: TGTGCCAGCAGCTTTATTCTAGCGGGAGCGGTAGATACGCAGTATTTT. J is TRBJ2-3 and V is TRBV11-2; TRBD2 agrees at 10 bases. V gave up 3 bases and J gave up 5 bases; unmatched junction bases: 8. The germline V gene encodes CDR1 SGHAT and CDR2 FQNNGV. The CDR3 consists of 16 residues.

This clone was recorded only once. The CDR3 DNA follows: TGTGCCAGCTCACCATACTCAGGGGGAAATGAGCAGTTCTTC. Translation gives CASSPYSGGNEQFF. The gene calls are TRBV18 and TRBJ2-1; 7 bases map to TRBD1. In germline, CDR1 is KGHSH, CDR2 LQKENI. The CDR3 totals 14 residues. V was clipped by 2 bases and J by 7 bases; unmatched bases: 5.

The chain is built from TRBV6-5 and TRBJ2-7, with 7 positions matching TRBD1. From germline, CDR1 is MNHEY and CDR2 SVGAGI. The CDR3 extends over 13 amino acids. V was pared by 7 bases and J by 4 bases, with 7 bases of the junction left unmatched. The CDR3 sequence: CASMSGGRYEQYF. The CDR3 nucleotides are TGTGCCAGCATGTCAGGGGGTAGGTACGAGCAGTACTTC.

The chain is built from TRBV5-4 and TRBJ1-1; D not resolved. The CDR3 contains 13 residues. CDR1 is SGHNT, CDR2 YYREEE, per germline (reference sequence). V gave up 2 bases and J gave up 1 base, with 6 bases separating them. The CDR3 coding sequence is TGTGCCAGCAGCTTTTCCAGGAACACTGAAGCTTTCTTT. Protein sequence: CASSFSRNTEAFF.

The chain employs TRBV6-5 and TRBJ1-1; D is perhaps TRBD1 (6 bases). From germline, CDR1 is MNHEY and CDR2 SVGAGI. The CDR3 has 14 amino acids. V lost 2 bases to trimming and J lost 0 bases, with 7 bases between them. The CDR3 spells CASSYQGMNTEAFF. The CDR3 DNA reads TGTGCCAGCAGTTACCAGGGGATGAACACTGAAGCTTTCTTT.